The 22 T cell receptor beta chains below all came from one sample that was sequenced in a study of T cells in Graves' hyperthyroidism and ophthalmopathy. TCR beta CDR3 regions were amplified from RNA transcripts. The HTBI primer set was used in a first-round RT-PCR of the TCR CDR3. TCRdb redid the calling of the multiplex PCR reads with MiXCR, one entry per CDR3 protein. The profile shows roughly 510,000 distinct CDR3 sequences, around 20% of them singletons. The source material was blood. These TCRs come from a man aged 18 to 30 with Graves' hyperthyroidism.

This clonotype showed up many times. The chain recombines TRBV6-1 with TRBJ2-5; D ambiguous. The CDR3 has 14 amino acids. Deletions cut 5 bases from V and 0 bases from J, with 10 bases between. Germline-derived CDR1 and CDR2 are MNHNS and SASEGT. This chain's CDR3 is CASSIPRDQETQYF. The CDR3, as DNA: TGTGCCAGCAGTATCCCCCGGGACCAAGAGACCCAGTACTTC.

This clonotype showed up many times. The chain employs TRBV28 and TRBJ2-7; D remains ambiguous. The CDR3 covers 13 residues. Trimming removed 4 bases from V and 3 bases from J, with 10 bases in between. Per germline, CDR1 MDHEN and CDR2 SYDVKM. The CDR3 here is CASSSHMIYEQYF. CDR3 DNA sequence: TGTGCCAGCAGTTCCCACATGATCTACGAGCAGTACTTC.

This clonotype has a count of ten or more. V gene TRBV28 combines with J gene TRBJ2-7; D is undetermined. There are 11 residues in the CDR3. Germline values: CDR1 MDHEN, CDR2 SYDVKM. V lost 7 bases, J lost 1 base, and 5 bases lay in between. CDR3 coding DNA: TGTGCCAGCACGAGGTCCTACGAGCAGTACTTC. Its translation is CASTRSYEQYF.

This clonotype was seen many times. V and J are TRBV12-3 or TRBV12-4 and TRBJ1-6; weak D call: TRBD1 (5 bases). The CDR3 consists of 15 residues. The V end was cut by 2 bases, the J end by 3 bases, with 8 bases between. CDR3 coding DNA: TGTGCCAGCAGTTTAACAGGACACTATAATTCACCCCTCCACTTT. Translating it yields CASSLTGHYNSPLHF.

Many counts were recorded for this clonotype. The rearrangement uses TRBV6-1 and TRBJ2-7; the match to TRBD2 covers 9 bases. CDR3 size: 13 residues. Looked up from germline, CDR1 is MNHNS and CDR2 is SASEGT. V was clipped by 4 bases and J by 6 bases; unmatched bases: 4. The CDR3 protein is CASSAAGGSEQYF. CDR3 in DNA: TGTGCCAGCAGTGCCGCGGGGGGGTCCGAGCAGTACTTC.

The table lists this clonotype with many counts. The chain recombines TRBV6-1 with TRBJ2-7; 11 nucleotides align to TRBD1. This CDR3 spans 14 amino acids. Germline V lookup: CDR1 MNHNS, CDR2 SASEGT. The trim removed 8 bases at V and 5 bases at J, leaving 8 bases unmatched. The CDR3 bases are TGTGCCAGCGGAAGGACAGGGGGCACGAACGAGCAGTACTTC. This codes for CASGRTGGTNEQYF.

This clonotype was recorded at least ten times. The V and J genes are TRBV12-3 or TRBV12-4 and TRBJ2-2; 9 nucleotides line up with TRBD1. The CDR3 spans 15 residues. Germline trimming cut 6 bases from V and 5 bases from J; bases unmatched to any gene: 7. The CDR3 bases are TGTGCCAGCAGCCAGGACAGGGGACGAACCGGGGAGCTGTTTTTT. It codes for CASSQDRGRTGELFF.

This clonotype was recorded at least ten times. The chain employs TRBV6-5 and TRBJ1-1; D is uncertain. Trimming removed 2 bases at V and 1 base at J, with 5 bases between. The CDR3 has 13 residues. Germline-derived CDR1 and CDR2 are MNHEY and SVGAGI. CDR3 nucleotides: TGTGCCAGCAGTTACGCCGCGAACACTGAAGCTTTCTTT. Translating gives CASSYAANTEAFF.

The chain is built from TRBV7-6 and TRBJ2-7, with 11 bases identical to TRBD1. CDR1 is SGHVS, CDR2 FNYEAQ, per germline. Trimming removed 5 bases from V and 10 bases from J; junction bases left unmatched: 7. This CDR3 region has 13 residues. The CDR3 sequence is CASSPGQGVRQYF. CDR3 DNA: TGTGCCAGCAGCCCGGGACAGGGGGTCCGCCAGTACTTC.

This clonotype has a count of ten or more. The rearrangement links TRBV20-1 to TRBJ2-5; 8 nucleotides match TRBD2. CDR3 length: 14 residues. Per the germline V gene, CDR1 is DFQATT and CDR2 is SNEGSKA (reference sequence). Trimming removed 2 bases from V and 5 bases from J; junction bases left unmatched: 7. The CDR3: CSARRTSKGETQYF. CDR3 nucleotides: TGCAGTGCTAGAAGGACTAGCAAAGGGGAGACCCAGTACTTC.

The CDR3 DNA sequence: TGTGCCAGCAGCGTATCACAGGGGTACGGCGGGGAGCTGTTTTTT. This codes for CASSVSQGYGGELFF. The chain carries TRBV9 and TRBJ2-2, with 7 bases lining up with TRBD1. The CDR3 is made up of 15 amino acids. After removal of 1 base from V and 7 bases from J, the junction contained 7 bases not matched to a gene. CDR1 is SGDLS and CDR2 is YYNGEE in the germline V gene.

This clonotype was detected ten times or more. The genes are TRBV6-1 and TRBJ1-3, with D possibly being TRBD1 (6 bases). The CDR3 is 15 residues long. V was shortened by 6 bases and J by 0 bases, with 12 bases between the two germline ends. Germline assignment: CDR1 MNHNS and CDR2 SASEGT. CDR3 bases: TGTGCCAGCAGCGGACAGCCGAGCTCTGGAAACACCATATATTTT. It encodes CASSGQPSSGNTIYF.

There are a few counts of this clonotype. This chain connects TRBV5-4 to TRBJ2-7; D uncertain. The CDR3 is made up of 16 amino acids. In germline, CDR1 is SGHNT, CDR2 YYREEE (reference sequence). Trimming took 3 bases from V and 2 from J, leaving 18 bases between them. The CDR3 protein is CASSSGRGLGTYEQYF. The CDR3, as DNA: TGTGCCAGCAGCTCGGGTCGAGGTCTGGGGACCTACGAGCAGTACTTC.

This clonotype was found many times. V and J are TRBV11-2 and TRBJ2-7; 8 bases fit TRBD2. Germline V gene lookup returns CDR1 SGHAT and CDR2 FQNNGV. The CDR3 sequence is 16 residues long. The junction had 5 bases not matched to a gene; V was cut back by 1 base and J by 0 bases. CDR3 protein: CASSLVSSGSSYEQYF. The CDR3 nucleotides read TGTGCCAGCAGCTTAGTTTCCAGCGGGAGCTCCTACGAGCAGTACTTC. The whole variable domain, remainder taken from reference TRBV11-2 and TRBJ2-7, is EAGVAQSPRYKIIEKRQSVAFWCNPISGHATLYWYQQILGQGPKLLIQFQNNGVVDDSQLPKDRFSAERLKGVDSTLKIQPAKLEDSAVYLCASSLVSSGSSYEQYFGPGTRLTVT.

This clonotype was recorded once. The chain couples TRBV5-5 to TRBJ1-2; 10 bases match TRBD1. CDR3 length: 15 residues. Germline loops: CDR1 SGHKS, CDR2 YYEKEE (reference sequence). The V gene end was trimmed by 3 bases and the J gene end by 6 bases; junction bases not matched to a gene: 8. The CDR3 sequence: CASSSPIDRGHGYTF. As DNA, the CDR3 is TGTGCCAGCAGCTCGCCGATCGACAGGGGGCATGGCTACACCTTC.

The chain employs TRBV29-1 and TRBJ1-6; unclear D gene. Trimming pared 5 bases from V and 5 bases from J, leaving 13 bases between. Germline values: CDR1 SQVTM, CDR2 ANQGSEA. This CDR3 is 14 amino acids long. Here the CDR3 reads CSVLTGGNNSPLHF. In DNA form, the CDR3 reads TGCAGCGTTTTGACCGGAGGAAATAATTCACCCCTCCACTTT. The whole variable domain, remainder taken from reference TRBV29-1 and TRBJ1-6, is SAVISQKPSRDICQRGTSLTIQCQVDSQVTMMFWYRQQPGQSLTLIATANQGSEATYESGFVIDKFPISRPNLTFSTLTVSNMSPEDSSIYLCSVLTGGNNSPLHFGNGTRLTVT.

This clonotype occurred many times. CDR3 in amino acids: CASSSRLAGADETQYF. CDR3 sequence (DNA): TGTGCCAGCAGCTCCAGACTAGCGGGGGCTGACGAGACCCAGTACTTC. The rearrangement joins TRBV13 to TRBJ2-5, with TRBD2 matching 12 bases. The germline V gene encodes CDR1 PRHDT and CDR2 FYEKMQ (reference sequence). This CDR3 has 16 amino acids. The ends lost 4 bases at V and 5 bases at J; junction bases unmatched: 8.

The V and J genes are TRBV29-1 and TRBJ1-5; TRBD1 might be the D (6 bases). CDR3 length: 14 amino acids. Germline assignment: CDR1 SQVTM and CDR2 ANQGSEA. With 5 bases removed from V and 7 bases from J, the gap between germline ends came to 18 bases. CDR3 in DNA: TGCAGCGTTTCTCAGGGGCAGGGGAGGCAGCCCCAGCATTTT. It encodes CSVSQGQGRQPQHF.

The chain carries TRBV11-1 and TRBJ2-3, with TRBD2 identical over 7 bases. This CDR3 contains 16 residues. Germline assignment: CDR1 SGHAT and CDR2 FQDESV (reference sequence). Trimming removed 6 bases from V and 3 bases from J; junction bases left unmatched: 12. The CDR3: CASRDTERGQTDTQYF. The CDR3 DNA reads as TGTGCCAGCAGGGATACCGAGCGGGGCCAGACAGATACGCAGTATTTT.

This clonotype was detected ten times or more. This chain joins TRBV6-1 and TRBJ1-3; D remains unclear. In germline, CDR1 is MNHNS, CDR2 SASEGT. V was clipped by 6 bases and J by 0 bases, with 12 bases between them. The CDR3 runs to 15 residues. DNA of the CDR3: TGTGCCAGCAGCCCCATCGAGCTCTCTGGAAACACCATATATTTT. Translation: CASSPIELSGNTIYF.

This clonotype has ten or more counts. Here the CDR3 DNA reads TGTGCCAGTAGTATGTCGACAGGGTCAGCCACTGAAGCTTTCTTT. This codes for CASSMSTGSATEAFF. The chain joins TRBV19 to TRBJ1-1, with TRBD1 identical over 7 bases. The CDR3 covers 15 residues. Losses at the gene ends were 3 bases for V and 4 bases for J; bases not matched to a gene: 8. Germline V gives CDR1 LNHDA, CDR2 SQIVND (reference sequence).

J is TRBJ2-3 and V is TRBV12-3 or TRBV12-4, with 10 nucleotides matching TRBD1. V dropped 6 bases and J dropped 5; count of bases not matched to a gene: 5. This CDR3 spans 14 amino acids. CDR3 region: CASSSGQGKDTQYF. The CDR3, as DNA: TGTGCCAGCAGCTCGGGACAGGGGAAAGATACGCAGTATTTT.